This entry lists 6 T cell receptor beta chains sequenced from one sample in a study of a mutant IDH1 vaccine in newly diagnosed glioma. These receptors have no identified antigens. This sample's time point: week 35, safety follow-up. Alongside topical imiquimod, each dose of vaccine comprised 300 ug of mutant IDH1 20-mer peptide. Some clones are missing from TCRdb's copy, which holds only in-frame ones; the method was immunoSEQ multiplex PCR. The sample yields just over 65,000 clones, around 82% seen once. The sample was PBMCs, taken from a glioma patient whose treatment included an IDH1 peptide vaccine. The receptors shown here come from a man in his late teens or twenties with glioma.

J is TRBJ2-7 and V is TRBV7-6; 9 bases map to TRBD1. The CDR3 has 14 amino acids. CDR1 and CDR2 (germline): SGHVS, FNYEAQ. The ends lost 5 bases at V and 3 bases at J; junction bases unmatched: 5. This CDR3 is CASSQPGQGYEQYF. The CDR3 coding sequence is TGTGCCAGCAGCCAACCGGGACAGGGCTACGAGCAGTACTTC.

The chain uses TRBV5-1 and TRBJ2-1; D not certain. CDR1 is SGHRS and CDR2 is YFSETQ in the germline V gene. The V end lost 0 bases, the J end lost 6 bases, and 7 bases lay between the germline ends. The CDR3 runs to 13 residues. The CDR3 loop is CASSLAFFNEQFF. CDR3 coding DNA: TGCGCCAGCAGCTTGGCCTTTTTCAATGAGCAGTTCTTC.

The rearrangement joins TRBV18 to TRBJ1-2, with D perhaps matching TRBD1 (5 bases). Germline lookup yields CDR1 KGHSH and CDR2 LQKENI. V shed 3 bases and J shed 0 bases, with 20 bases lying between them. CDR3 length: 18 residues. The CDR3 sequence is CASSPEGPSLATNYGYTF. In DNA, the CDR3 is TGTGCCAGCTCACCGGAGGGACCGTCTCTGGCTACTAACTATGGCTACACCTTC.

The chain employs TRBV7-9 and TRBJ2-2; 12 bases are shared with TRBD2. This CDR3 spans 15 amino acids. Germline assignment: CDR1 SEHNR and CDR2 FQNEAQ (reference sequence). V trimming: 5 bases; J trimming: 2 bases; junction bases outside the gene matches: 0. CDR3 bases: TGTGCCAGCAGCGGACTAGCGGGAAACACCGGGGAGCTGTTTTTT. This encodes CASSGLAGNTGELFF.

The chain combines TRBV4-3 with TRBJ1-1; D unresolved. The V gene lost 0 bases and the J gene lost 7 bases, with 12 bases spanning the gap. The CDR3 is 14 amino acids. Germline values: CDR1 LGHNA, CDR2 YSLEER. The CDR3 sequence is CASSQEGGLGEAFF. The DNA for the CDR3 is TGCGCCAGCAGCCAAGAGGGAGGGTTGGGTGAAGCTTTCTTT.

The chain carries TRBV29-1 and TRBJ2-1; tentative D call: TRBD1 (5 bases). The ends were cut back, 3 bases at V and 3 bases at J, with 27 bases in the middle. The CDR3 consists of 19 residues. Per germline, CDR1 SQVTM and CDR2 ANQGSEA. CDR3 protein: CSVDTPIGGASNDYNEQFF. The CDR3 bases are TGCAGCGTTGACACCCCCATTGGTGGGGCCAGTAATGACTACAATGAGCAGTTCTTC.